These 22 T cell receptor beta chains were all obtained from the same sample, sequenced in a study of shared clonotypes between healthy human individuals (TCRdb year 2020). The library was made by the immunoSEQ multiplex PCR assay. TCRdb stores this immuneACCESS table with in-frame sequences only. Part of the clones is absent; in the studies checked, under half of the shortfall reflects unresolved V genes, and no reason is known for the rest. This sample gives about 490,000 clones in total; 70% to 85% of them show up just once. The biggest ten clones account for approximately 12% of the sample. Sequencing was carried out using PBMCs. These receptors all come from a woman between 35 and 50 years old in good health. Some clones in this sample may be carry-over from other donors' samples.

This rearrangement joins TRBV5-1 to TRBJ2-2, with TRBD1 identical over 10 bases. Germline V CDR1 and CDR2: SGHRS, YFSETQ. The CDR3 is 16 amino acids. V was pared by 7 bases and J by 4 bases, with 10 bases of the junction left unmatched. CDR3 region: CASGTTGGGGTGELFF. The CDR3 nucleotides read TGCGCCAGCGGGACGACAGGGGGCGGTGGCACCGGGGAGCTGTTTTTT.

This chain links TRBV30 with TRBJ1-1, with D perhaps TRBD1 (5 bases). Germline V lookup: CDR1 GTSNPN, CDR2 SVGIG (reference sequence). Trimming took off 3 bases at V and 0 bases at J, with 8 bases between the two ends. This CDR3 has 13 residues. The CDR3 loop reads CAWRPGLNTEAFF. The CDR3 nucleotides read TGTGCCTGGAGGCCGGGACTGAACACTGAAGCTTTCTTT.

This chain connects TRBV29-1 to TRBJ1-5; maybe TRBD1 (6 bases). Germline V gives CDR1 SQVTM, CDR2 ANQGSEA. The CDR3 is 13 amino acids. Trimming left V 4 bases short and J 2 bases short, with 9 bases between. The CDR3 nucleotides read TGCAGCGTTGGGACAGCCGGCAATCAGCCCCAGCATTTT. Translating gives CSVGTAGNQPQHF.

V and J are TRBV18 and TRBJ2-7; TRBD1 aligns across 12 bases. V was clipped by 6 bases and J by 1 base; unmatched bases: 4. CDR1 is KGHSH and CDR2 is LQKENI in the germline V gene. This CDR3 is 15 amino acids long. CDR3 amino acids: CASSGGQGASYEQYF. CDR3 in DNA: TGTGCCAGCTCGGGGGGACAGGGGGCGTCCTACGAGCAGTACTTC.

The chain joins TRBV29-1 to TRBJ2-3; 8 bases are shared with TRBD2. Germline assignment: CDR1 SQVTM and CDR2 ANQGSEA. The junction had 1 base not matched to a gene; V was cut back by 4 bases and J by 1 base. This CDR3 contains 13 residues. CDR3 region: CSVAGGGTDTQYF. CDR3 nucleotides: TGCAGCGTTGCCGGGGGGGGCACAGATACGCAGTATTTT.

Many counts were recorded for this clone. The chain carries TRBV29-1 and TRBJ2-1; no clear D gene. Trimming removed 2 bases at V and 3 bases at J, with 2 bases between. Germline V gene sequence: CDR1 SQVTM, CDR2 ANQGSEA. The CDR3 consists of 11 residues. The CDR3 protein is CSVENYNEQFF. The CDR3 nucleotides read TGCAGCGTTGAAAACTACAATGAGCAGTTCTTC.

The chain recombines TRBV5-6 with TRBJ2-2; no clear D. The CDR3 length is 15 residues. In germline, CDR1 is SGHDT, CDR2 YYEEEE. V was pared by 2 bases and J by 3 bases, with 11 bases between. The CDR3 DNA follows: TGTGCCAGCAGCTTCATCAGGATGGACACCGGGGAGCTGTTTTTT. It encodes CASSFIRMDTGELFF.

This sequence joins TRBV6-1 and TRBJ1-1; possible D gene TRBD1, 6 bases. The CDR3 has 13 residues. Germline V gene data show CDR1 as MNHNS and CDR2 as SASEGT. V was cut by 7 bases and J by 1 base, with 10 bases left in between. CDR3 DNA sequence: TGTGCCAGCACCAAACAGGGGAACACTGAAGCTTTCTTT. Amino acids: CASTKQGNTEAFF.

This clone was seen once. This chain links TRBV18 with TRBJ2-1; 15 bases align to TRBD2. V trimming: 0 bases; J trimming: 9 bases; junction bases outside the gene matches: 9. CDR3 length equals 18 residues. CDR1 KGHSH and CDR2 LQKENI come from the germline V gene. CDR3 in amino acids: CASSPPGTSGRFASEQFF. For the CDR3, the DNA is TGTGCCAGCTCACCACCAGGGACTAGCGGGAGGTTTGCCTCTGAGCAGTTCTTC.

The rearrangement uses TRBV18 and TRBJ1-6; D gene ambiguous. Trimming pared 6 bases from V and 8 bases from J, leaving 11 bases between. CDR3 length: 13 residues. In germline, CDR1 is KGHSH, CDR2 LQKENI. The CDR3 here is CASSRLFDSPLHF. DNA of the CDR3: TGTGCCAGCTCCCGCCTTTTTGATTCACCCCTCCACTTT.

The rearrangement uses TRBV18 and TRBJ1-3, with D hard to call. The CDR3 consists of 12 residues. Trimming took 2 bases from V and 7 from J, leaving 6 bases between them. Germline V gene sequence: CDR1 KGHSH, CDR2 LQKENI. As DNA, the CDR3 is TGTGCCAGCTCACCAGAGGAGAACACCATATATTTT. Translated: CASSPEENTIYF. Full variable domain (outside the CDR3, taken from reference TRBV18 and TRBJ1-3): NAGVMQNPRHLVRRRGQEARLRCSPMKGHSHVYWYRQLPEEGLKFMVYLQKENIIDESGMPKERFSAEFPKEGPSILRIQQVVRGDSAAYFCASSPEENTIYFGEGSWLTVV.

CDR3 region: CATSFNPQGGNTIYF. The CDR3 DNA reads as TGTGCCACCAGCTTCAATCCCCAAGGAGGAAACACCATATATTTT. The rearrangement uses TRBV15 and TRBJ1-3; D unresolved. The CDR3 totals 15 residues. Trimming took 5 bases from V and 4 from J, leaving 15 bases between them. From germline, CDR1 is LNHNV and CDR2 YYDKDF (reference sequence).

The chain has TRBV7-9 and TRBJ2-7; tentative D call: TRBD1 (5 bases). Germline V lookup: CDR1 SEHNR, CDR2 FQNEAQ (reference sequence). The CDR3 is made up of 13 amino acids. V was shortened by 5 bases and J by 3 bases, with 11 bases between the two germline ends. The CDR3 region is CASSKRQIYEQYF. The CDR3 coding sequence is TGTGCCAGCAGCAAACGACAGATCTACGAGCAGTACTTC.

This clone has just one count. The CDR3 DNA sequence: TGCGCCAGCAGCCGAGTTGCACAAGGGAACAATGAGCAGTTCTTC. This translates into CASSRVAQGNNEQFF. V and J are TRBV4-3 and TRBJ2-1; D unresolved. The length of the CDR3 is 15 residues. CDR1 and CDR2 (germline): LGHNA, YSLEER. V was pared by 4 bases and J by 5 bases, with 15 bases between.

This clone has just one count. V gene TRBV7-2 combines with J gene TRBJ2-7, with unresolved D. V was shortened by 2 bases and J by 2 bases, with 10 bases between the two germline ends. CDR1 is SGHTA, CDR2 FQGNSA, per germline. CDR3 length: 14 amino acids. Here the CDR3 reads CASSLSSPPYEQYF. The CDR3, as DNA: TGTGCCAGCAGCTTAAGTTCCCCACCCTACGAGCAGTACTTC.

Turning to this clone: This sample also contains other DNA sequences that code for the same CDR3. The genes are TRBV7-3 and TRBJ1-1; D remains ambiguous. CDR3 size: 14 residues. The germline V gene has CDR1 SGHTA and CDR2 FQGTGA. V was pared by 0 bases and J by 0 bases, with 5 bases between. The CDR3 DNA follows: TGTGCCAGCAGCTTAACTGGGATGAACACTGAAGCTTTCTTT. As protein: CASSLTGMNTEAFF.

This clone has a single count. The chain combines TRBV6-1 with TRBJ2-7; TRBD1 matches at 12 bases. Germline lookup yields CDR1 MNHNS and CDR2 SASEGT. The CDR3 extends over 16 amino acids. V shed 2 bases, J shed 6 bases, and the junction held 8 bases outside the gene matches. DNA for the CDR3: TGTGCCAGCAGTGAATCCTTGGGGACAGGGGGCGGCGAGCAGTACTTC. This sequence encodes CASSESLGTGGGEQYF.

The chain joins TRBV27 to TRBJ1-3; the D gene is possibly TRBD1 (6 bases). With 5 bases removed from V and 3 bases from J, the gap between germline ends came to 11 bases. The CDR3 covers 14 residues. The germline V gene has CDR1 MNHEY and CDR2 SMNVEV (reference sequence). The CDR3 sequence is CASSTTGYGNTIYF. CDR3 in DNA: TGTGCCAGCAGTACCACAGGGTATGGAAACACCATATATTTT.

This clone was counted only a few times. The J gene is TRBJ2-7, the V gene TRBV28; D remains unclear. V dropped 8 bases and J dropped 4 bases, with 9 bases sitting between them. The CDR3 runs to 11 residues. The germline gives CDR1 MDHEN, CDR2 SYDVKM. In DNA form, the CDR3 reads TGTGCCAGCGGGTACGTTTACGAGCAGTACTTC. Its protein is CASGYVYEQYF. The whole variable domain, remainder taken from reference TRBV28 and TRBJ2-7, is DVKVTQSSRYLVKRTGEKVFLECVQDMDHENMFWYRQDPGLGLRLIYFSYDVKMKEKGDIPEGYSVSREKKERFSLILESASTNQTSMYLCASGYVYEQYFGPGTRLTVT.

As concerns this clone: The same CDR3 can be traced to other DNA sequences in this sample. The rearrangement joins TRBV18 to TRBJ2-7; D is possibly TRBD1 (6 bases). The CDR3 consists of 14 residues. Germline V gene data show CDR1 as KGHSH and CDR2 as LQKENI. Trimming took 6 bases from V and 2 from J, leaving 14 bases between them. DNA for the CDR3: TGTGCCAGCTCCCCAGACAGGCAAACCTACGAGCAGTACTTC. This encodes CASSPDRQTYEQYF.

V gene TRBV19 combines with J gene TRBJ1-5; D is perhaps TRBD1 (5 bases). The V end lost 3 bases, the J end lost 0 bases, and 9 bases lay between the germline ends. The CDR3 is made up of 15 amino acids. Germline lookup yields CDR1 LNHDA and CDR2 SQIVND (reference sequence). CDR3 residues: CASSMRQGSNQPQHF. In nucleotides, the CDR3 is TGTGCCAGTAGTATGAGGCAGGGTAGCAATCAGCCCCAGCATTTT.

V is TRBV7-2 and J is TRBJ2-1, with TRBD2 as a possible D gene (6 bases). Trimming left V 3 bases short and J 4 bases short, with 10 bases between. In germline, CDR1 is SGHTA, CDR2 FQGNSA. This CDR3 is built from 14 residues. The CDR3 region is CASSFRDWYNEQFF. The CDR3 DNA reads TGTGCCAGCAGCTTCCGGGACTGGTACAATGAGCAGTTCTTC.